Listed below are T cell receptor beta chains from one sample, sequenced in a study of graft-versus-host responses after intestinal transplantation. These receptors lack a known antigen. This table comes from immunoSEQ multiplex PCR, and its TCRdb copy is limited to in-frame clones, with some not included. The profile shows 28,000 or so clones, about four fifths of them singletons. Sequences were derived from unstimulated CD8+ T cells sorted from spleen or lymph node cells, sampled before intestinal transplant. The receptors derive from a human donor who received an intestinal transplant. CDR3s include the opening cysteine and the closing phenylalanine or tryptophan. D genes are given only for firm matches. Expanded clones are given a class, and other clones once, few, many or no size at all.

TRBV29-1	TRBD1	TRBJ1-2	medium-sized	CSVGEGAPLGYTF	TGCAGCGTTGGTGAGGGGGCTCCTTTGGGCTACACCTTC
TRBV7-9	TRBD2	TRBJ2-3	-	CASSLPAGGSTDTQYF	TGTGCCAGCAGCTTACCAGCGGGGGGGAGCACAGATACGCAGTATTTT
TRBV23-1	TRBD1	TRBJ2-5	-	CASSPNEGQGQETQYF	TGCGCCAGCAGCCCGAATGAGGGACAGGGTCAAGAGACCCAGTACTTC
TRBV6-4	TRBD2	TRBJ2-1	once	CASSRRLAANNEQFF	TGTGCCAGCAGCCGAAGACTAGCGGCGAACAATGAGCAGTTCTTC
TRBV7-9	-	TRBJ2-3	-	CASSLAFGPSTDTQYF	TGTGCCAGCAGCTTAGCGTTTGGCCCTAGCACAGATACGCAGTATTTT
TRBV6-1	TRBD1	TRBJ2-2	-	CASSAFKGQALNTGELFF	TGTGCCAGCAGTGCTTTTAAGGGACAGGCTTTGAACACCGGGGAGCTGTTTTTT
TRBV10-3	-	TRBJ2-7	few	CAISDISYEQYF	TGTGCCATCAGTGACATCTCCTACGAGCAGTACTTC
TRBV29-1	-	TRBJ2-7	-	CSVPGWTDEQYF	TGCAGCGTCCCCGGATGGACAGACGAGCAGTACTTC
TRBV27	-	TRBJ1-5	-	CASSLLGQPQHF	TGTGCCAGCAGTTTACTGGGCCAGCCCCAGCATTTT
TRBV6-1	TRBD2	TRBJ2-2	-	CASSEEIAGGRGELFF	TGTGCCAGCAGTGAAGAAATAGCGGGGGGGCGCGGGGAGCTGTTTTTT
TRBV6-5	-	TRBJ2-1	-	CASSYEGDEQFF	TGTGCCAGCAGTTACGAGGGAGATGAGCAGTTCTTC
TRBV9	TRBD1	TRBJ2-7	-	CASSPKDRSYEQYF	TGTGCCAGCAGCCCAAAGGACAGGTCCTACGAGCAGTACTTC
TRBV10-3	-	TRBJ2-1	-	CAITNTSPGNEQFF	TGTGCCATCACGAATACATCTCCGGGGAATGAGCAGTTCTTC
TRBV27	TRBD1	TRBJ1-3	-	CASSLNRDRGRGNTIYF	TGTGCCAGCAGTTTAAATAGGGACAGGGGGCGTGGAAACACCATATATTTT
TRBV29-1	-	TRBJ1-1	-	CSAGGGAGTEAFF	TGCAGCGCGGGTGGAGGGGCGGGCACTGAAGCTTTCTTT
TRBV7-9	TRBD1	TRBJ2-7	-	CASSPGTAFWDEQYF	TGTGCCAGCAGCCCAGGGACAGCTTTTTGGGACGAGCAGTACTTC
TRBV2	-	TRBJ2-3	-	CASSDRYSTDTQYF	TGTGCCAGCAGTGACAGGTATAGCACAGATACGCAGTATTTT
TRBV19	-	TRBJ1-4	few	CACGPTLNEKLFF	TGTGCCTGTGGGCCAACTCTTAATGAAAAACTGTTTTTT
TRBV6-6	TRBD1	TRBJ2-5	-	CASSYNQGDQETQYF	TGTGCCAGCAGTTACAATCAGGGGGATCAAGAGACCCAGTACTTC
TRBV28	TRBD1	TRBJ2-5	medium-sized	CASSLEQGAGETQYF	TGTGCCAGCAGTTTAGAACAGGGGGCGGGAGAGACCCAGTACTTC
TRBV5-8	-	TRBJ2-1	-	CASSYEDINNEQFF	TGTGCCAGCAGCTACGAAGACATAAACAATGAGCAGTTCTTC
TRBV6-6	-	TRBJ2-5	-	CASSSPLWPGQETQYF	TGTGCCAGCAGTTCCCCGCTATGGCCGGGGCAAGAGACCCAGTACTTC
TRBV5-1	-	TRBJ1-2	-	CASSLEARQTSSYGYTF	TGCGCCAGCAGCTTGGAGGCGCGACAGACCTCATCCTATGGCTACACCTTC
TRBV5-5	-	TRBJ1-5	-	CASSLEPGSNQPQHF	TGTGCCAGCAGCTTGGAGCCGGGTAGCAATCAGCCCCAGCATTTT
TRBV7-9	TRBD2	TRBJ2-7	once	CASSLEGLTGGRGSYEQYF	TGTGCCAGCAGCTTAGAAGGTCTTACGGGGGGTCGGGGATCCTACGAGCAGTACTTC
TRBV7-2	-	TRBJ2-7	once	CASSLEGTPIEQYF	TGTGCCAGCAGCTTAGAAGGGACTCCGATCGAGCAGTACTTC